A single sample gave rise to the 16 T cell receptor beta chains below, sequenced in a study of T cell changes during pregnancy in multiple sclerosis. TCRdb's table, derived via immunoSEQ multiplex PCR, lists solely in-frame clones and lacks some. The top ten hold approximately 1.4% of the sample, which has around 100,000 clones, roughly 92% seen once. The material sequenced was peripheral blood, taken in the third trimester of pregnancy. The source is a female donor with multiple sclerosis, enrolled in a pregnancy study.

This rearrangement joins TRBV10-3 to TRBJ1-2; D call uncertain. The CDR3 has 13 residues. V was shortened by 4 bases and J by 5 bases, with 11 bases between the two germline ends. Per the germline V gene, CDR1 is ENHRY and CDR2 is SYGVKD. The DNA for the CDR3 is TGTGCCATCAGTGGAACTGAGCCATATGGCTACACCTTC. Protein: CAISGTEPYGYTF.

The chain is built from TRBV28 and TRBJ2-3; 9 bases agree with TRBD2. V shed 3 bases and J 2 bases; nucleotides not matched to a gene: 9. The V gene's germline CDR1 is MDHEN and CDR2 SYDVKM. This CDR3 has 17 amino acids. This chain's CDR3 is CASSFPFAGGTTDTQYF. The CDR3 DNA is TGTGCCAGCAGTTTCCCCTTCGCGGGAGGGACCACAGATACGCAGTATTTT.

The DNA for the CDR3 is TGTGCCAGCTCACCATTACCGACCGGGACTGAGGGCTACGAGCAGTACTTC. Protein product: CASSPLPTGTEGYEQYF. The chain joins TRBV18 to TRBJ2-7, with D tentatively TRBD2 (6 bases). V was pared by 2 bases and J by 3 bases, with 20 bases between. CDR1 KGHSH and CDR2 LQKENI come from the germline V gene. The CDR3 loop spans 17 amino acids.

The CDR3 bases are TGCGCCAGCAGCTTGGCCGCGGGGGTAGGGTCCTACAATGAGCAGTTCTTC. As protein: CASSLAAGVGSYNEQFF. The V call is TRBV5-1, the J call TRBJ2-1, with TRBD2 matching 7 bases. After removal of 0 bases from V and 1 base from J, the junction contained 7 bases not matched to a gene. CDR3 length: 17 amino acids. Germline lookup yields CDR1 SGHRS and CDR2 YFSETQ. The variable domain in full, with the rest retrieved from reference TRBV5-1 and TRBJ2-1, is KAGVTQTPRYLIKTRGQQVTLSCSPISGHRSVSWYQQTPGQGLQFLFEYFSETQRNKGNFPGRFSGRQFSNSRSEMNVSTLELGDSALYLCASSLAAGVGSYNEQFFGPGTRLTVL.

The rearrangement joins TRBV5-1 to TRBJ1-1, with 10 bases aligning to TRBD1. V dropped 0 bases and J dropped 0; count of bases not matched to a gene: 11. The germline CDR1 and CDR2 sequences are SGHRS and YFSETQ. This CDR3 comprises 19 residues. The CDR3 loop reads CASSLAAWTGGPMNTEAFF. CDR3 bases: TGCGCCAGCAGCTTGGCGGCCTGGACAGGGGGTCCCATGAACACTGAAGCTTTCTTT.

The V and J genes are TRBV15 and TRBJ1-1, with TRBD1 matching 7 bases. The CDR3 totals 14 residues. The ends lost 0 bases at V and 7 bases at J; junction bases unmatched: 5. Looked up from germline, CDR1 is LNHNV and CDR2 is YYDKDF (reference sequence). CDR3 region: CATSRDRGPGEAFF. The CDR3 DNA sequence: TGTGCCACCAGCAGAGATAGGGGGCCAGGTGAAGCTTTCTTT.

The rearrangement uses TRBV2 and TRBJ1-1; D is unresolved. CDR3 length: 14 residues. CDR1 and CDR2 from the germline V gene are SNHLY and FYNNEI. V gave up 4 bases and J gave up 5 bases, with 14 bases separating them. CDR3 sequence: CASSGPGGRTEAFF. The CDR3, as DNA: TGTGCCAGCAGTGGCCCGGGAGGGCGAACTGAAGCTTTCTTT.

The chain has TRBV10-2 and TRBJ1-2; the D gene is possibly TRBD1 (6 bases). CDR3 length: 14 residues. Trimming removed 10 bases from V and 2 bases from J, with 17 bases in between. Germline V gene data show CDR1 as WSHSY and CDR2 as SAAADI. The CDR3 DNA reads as TGCGCCACACTAGGAGGGGGGGGAAACTATGGCTACACCTTC. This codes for CATLGGGGNYGYTF.

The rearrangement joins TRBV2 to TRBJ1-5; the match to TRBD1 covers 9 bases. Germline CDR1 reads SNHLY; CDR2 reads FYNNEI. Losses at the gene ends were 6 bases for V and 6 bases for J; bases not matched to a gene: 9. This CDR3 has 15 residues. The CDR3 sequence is CASSFEQGAAQPQHF. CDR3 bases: TGTGCCAGCAGCTTCGAACAGGGGGCTGCTCAGCCCCAGCATTTT.

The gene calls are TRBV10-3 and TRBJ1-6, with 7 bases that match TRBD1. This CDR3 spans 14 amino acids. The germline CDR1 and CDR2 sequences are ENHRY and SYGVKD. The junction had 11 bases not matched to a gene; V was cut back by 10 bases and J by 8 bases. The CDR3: CATRQRQGHSPLHF. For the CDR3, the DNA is TGTGCCACCAGGCAAAGACAGGGCCATTCACCCCTCCACTTT.

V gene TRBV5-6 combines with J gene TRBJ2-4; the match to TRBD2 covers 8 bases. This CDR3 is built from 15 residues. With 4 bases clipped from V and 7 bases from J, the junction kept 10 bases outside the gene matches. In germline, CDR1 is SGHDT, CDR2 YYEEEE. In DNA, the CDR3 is TGTGCCAGCAGCCTCGAGAGCGGGAGACGGAACATTCAGTACTTC. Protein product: CASSLESGRRNIQYF. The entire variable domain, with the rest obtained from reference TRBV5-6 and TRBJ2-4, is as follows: DAGVTQSPTHLIKTRGQQVTLRCSPKSGHDTVSWYQQALGQGPQFIFQYYEEEERQRGNFPDRFSGHQFPNYSSELNVNALLLGDSALYLCASSLESGRRNIQYFGAGTRLSVL.

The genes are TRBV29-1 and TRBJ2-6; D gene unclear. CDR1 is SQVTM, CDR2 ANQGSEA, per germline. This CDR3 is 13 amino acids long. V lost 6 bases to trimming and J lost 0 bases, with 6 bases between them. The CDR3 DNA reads TGCAGCGTACAGAGCTCTGGGGCCAACGTCCTGACTTTC. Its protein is CSVQSSGANVLTF.

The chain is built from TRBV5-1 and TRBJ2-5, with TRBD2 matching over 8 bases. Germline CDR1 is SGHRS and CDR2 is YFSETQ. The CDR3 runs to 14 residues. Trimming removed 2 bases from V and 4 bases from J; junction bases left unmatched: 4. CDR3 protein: CASSFSGNPETQYF. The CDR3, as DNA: TGCGCCAGCAGCTTTAGCGGGAATCCAGAGACCCAGTACTTC.

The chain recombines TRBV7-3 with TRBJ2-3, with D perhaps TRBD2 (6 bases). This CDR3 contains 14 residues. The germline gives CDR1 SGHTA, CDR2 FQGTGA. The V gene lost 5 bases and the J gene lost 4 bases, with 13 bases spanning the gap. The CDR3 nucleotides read TGTGCCAGCAGCCCCTCACCGGGGGCAGATACGCAGTATTTT. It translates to CASSPSPGADTQYF.

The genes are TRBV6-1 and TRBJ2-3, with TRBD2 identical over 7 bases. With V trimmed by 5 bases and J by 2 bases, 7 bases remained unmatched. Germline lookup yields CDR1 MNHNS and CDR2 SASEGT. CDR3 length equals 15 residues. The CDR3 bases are TGTGCCAGCAGTCCGAGACTAGCAGTCACAGATACGCAGTATTTT. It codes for CASSPRLAVTDTQYF.

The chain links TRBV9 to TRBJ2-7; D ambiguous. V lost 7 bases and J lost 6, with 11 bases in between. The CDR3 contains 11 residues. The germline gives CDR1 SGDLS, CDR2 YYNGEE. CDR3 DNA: TGTGCCAGCGGCAGGTTGGGCGAGCAGTACTTC. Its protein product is CASGRLGEQYF.